Sequencing of this T cell receptor (beta chain) was carried out in a study of blood T cell repertoires in COVID-19. This clone was seen more than once but under ten times. Germline V gene data show CDR1 as SEHNR and CDR2 as FQNEAQ (reference sequence). V lost 5 bases, J lost 0 bases, and 5 bases lay in between. The CDR3 is 13 amino acids. Methods used by the authors: The assay estimated nucleated cells by amplifying reference gene primers. The method was immunoSEQ multiplex PCR; TCRdb's version includes in-frame clones alone and lacks a portion of them. V, J and clone size reflect that table, while D and trimming were determined from the DNA. The sample consists of 100,000 to 120,000 clones, 75% to 85% of them appearing once.

This sequence was found in a woman aged 60-75 years with acute or convalescent COVID-19. The chain recombines TRBV7-9 with TRBJ1-3; D remains ambiguous. The sequenced sample was peripheral blood. The CDR3 protein is CASSPLSGNTIYF. CDR3 nucleotides: TGTGCCAGCAGCCCCCTCTCTGGAAACACCATATATTTT.